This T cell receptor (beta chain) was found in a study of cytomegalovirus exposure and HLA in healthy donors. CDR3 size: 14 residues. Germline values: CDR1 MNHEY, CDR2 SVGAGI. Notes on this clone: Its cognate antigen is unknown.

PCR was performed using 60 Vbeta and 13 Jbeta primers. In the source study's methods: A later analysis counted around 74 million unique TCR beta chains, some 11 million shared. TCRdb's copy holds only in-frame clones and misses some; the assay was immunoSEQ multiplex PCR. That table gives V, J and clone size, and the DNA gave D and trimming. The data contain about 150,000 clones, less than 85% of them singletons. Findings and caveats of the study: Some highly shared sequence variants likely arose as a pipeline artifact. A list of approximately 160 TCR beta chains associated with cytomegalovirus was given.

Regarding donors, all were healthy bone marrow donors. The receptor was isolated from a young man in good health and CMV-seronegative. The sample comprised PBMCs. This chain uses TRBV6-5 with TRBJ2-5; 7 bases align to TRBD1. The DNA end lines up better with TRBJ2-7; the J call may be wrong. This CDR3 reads CASRGPGQSYEQYF. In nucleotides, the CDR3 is TGTGCCAGCCGTGGGCCGGGACAGAGCTACGAGCAGTACTTC.